This TCR beta chain was captured by sequencing in a study of cytomegalovirus exposure and HLA in healthy donors. Study-level background: Out of about 179 million T cells, an earlier analysis found fewer than 140 million unique TCR beta sequences in total.

Primers: 60 Vbeta forward and 13 Jbeta reverse. TCRdb's table, derived via immunoSEQ multiplex PCR, lists solely in-frame clones and lacks some. Of 58,000 or so clones listed, less than 75% are singletons. Concerning this clone itself: Its target is unknown.

Study-level results: Later work found most CMV-associated TCR beta chains apparently HLA-restricted. The productive fraction for most TCR beta V segments was about 90% or about 30% in an earlier analysis. Cytomegalovirus association was assigned to about 180 TCR beta chains.

V was trimmed by 6 bases and J by 2 bases, leaving 14 bases between them. Germline CDR1 is SGHDT and CDR2 is YYEEEE. The CDR3 extends over 14 amino acids. The material sequenced was PBMCs. The receptor was derived from a man aged 50-60 years in good health and CMV-seropositive. The chain carries TRBV5-6 and TRBJ2-5; D ambiguous. CDR3 nucleotides: TGTGCCAGCACCCCTTCACCACGGCAAGAGACCCAGTACTTC. Encoded protein: CASTPSPRQETQYF.